The rows below give T cell receptor beta chains drawn from one sample of a study of response to subunit inactivated influenza vaccine. TCRdb used MiXCR to reprocess the RT-PCR reads, holding one entry per CDR3 protein. The sample includes about 300,000 distinct CDR3 sequences, over 20% of them seen just once. The input for sequencing was PBMCs from blood, taken less than 22 months after vaccination. The receptors shown here come from a man between 45 and 75 years old who received an inactivated influenza vaccine. Both conserved end residues are part of each CDR3. D genes are given only for firm matches. A row's size may be missing; if present it is once, few, many or a size class.

-	TRBJ2-2	TRBD2	TRBV6-5	TGTGCCAGCAGTTCGACTCCGGGACTAGCGGGGGCTAACACCGGGGAGCTGTTTTTT	CASSSTPGLAGANTGELFF
-	TRBJ1-1	-	TRBV28	TGTGCCAGCAGTTTCGGGGTTTTTGGCACTGAAGCTTTCTTT	CASSFGVFGTEAFF
once	TRBJ2-7	TRBD2	TRBV5-1	TGCGCCAGCAGCTTGGTGCCCGGGGGGTACTACGAGCAGTACTTC	CASSLVPGGYYEQYF
few	TRBJ2-7	TRBD1	TRBV30	TGTGCCTGGAGTGTCACAGGGGGAGTCAAGCAGTACTTC	CAWSVTGGVKQYF
few	TRBJ2-3	-	TRBV6-2/TRBV6-3	TGTGCCAGCAGCAGGGACGGCACAGATACGCAGTATTTT	CASSRDGTDTQYF
-	TRBJ2-1	-	TRBV7-2	TGTGCCAGCAGCACCTACACCGCTGAGCAGTTCTTC	CASSTYTAEQFF
-	TRBJ1-6	-	TRBV5-1	TGCGCCAGCAGCTCCCGAATCGGTGATAATTCACCCCTCCACTTT	CASSSRIGDNSPLHF
-	TRBJ2-3	-	TRBV7-7	TGTGCCAGCAGCCCCTCCGGACCGACAGATACGCAGTATTTT	CASSPSGPTDTQYF
few	TRBJ1-1	-	TRBV18	TGTGCCAGCGCCCCCAAACCCGGGAGCACTGAAGCTTTCTTT	CASAPKPGSTEAFF
few	TRBJ1-1	TRBD1	TRBV6-1	TGTGCCAGCAGCCTCTATCCCGCAGGGGGCAACACTGAAGCTTTCTTT	CASSLYPAGGNTEAFF
few	TRBJ1-3	TRBD1	TRBV20-1	TGCAGTGCAGCAGGGGGCTCTGGAAACACCATATATTTT	CSAAGGSGNTIYF